Listed below are T cell receptor beta chains from one sample, sequenced in a study of blood T cell repertoires in COVID-19. The data were produced by immunoSEQ multiplex PCR, yet TCRdb's version contains in-frame clones alone and is incomplete. The sample lists fewer than 300,000 clones; roughly 85% were seen once. Sequences were obtained from peripheral blood. The receptors derive from a man in his fifties with active or convalescent COVID-19. Each CDR3 is given with its conserved first and last residue. D genes are given only for firm matches. Clone size is not always given. Where it is, it says once, few, many or a class for expanded clones.

v_gene: TRBV15
len: 15
abundance: .
j_gene: TRBJ2-1
d_gene: TRBD1
CDR3nt: TGTGCCACCAGCAGGGACAGGGAAAAGGTCCATGAGCAGTTCTTC
CDR3aa: CATSRDREKVHEQFF

v_gene: TRBV5-8
len: 15
abundance: .
j_gene: TRBJ2-7
d_gene: TRBD2
CDR3nt: TGTGCCAGCAGCTTACGCGGGACTATCTCCTACGAGCAGTACTTC
CDR3aa: CASSLRGTISYEQYF

v_gene: TRBV5-1
len: 13
abundance: .
j_gene: TRBJ2-3
d_gene: .
CDR3nt: TGCGCCAGCAGCTTGGGGGGCCGGGAGACGCAGTATTTT
CDR3aa: CASSLGGRETQYF

v_gene: TRBV25-1
len: 14
abundance: .
j_gene: TRBJ2-2
d_gene: .
CDR3nt: TGTGCCAGCAGGAAGGGGCAGAATTCCGGGGAGCTGTTTTTT
CDR3aa: CASRKGQNSGELFF

v_gene: TRBV5-6
len: 15
abundance: .
j_gene: TRBJ1-4
d_gene: .
CDR3nt: TGTGCCAGCAGCCTCCAGCTTCGGGAGGAGGAAAAACTGTTTTTT
CDR3aa: CASSLQLREEEKLFF

v_gene: TRBV4-1
len: 17
abundance: .
j_gene: TRBJ2-1
d_gene: TRBD1
CDR3nt: TGCGCCAGCAGCCAAGAACATAACACAGGGGCACGGAGTGAGCAGTTCTTC
CDR3aa: CASSQEHNTGARSEQFF

v_gene: TRBV4-1
len: 16
abundance: .
j_gene: TRBJ2-1
d_gene: TRBD2
CDR3nt: TGCGCCAGCAGCCAAGAGTGGACTAGCGGGAGAAATGAGCAGTTCTTC
CDR3aa: CASSQEWTSGRNEQFF

v_gene: TRBV7-7
len: 13
abundance: .
j_gene: TRBJ2-7
d_gene: .
CDR3nt: TGTGCTAGCAGCTTAGCGCCGCAGGGCGAGCAGTACTTC
CDR3aa: CASSLAPQGEQYF

v_gene: TRBV5-1
len: 14
abundance: .
j_gene: TRBJ1-3
d_gene: .
CDR3nt: TGCGCCAGCAGAGCGGCCACTTCTGGAAACACCATATATTTT
CDR3aa: CASRAATSGNTIYF

v_gene: TRBV7-9
len: 13
abundance: once
j_gene: TRBJ2-2
d_gene: .
CDR3nt: TGTGCCAGCAGCACACCAGGGGTCGGGGAGCTGTTTTTT
CDR3aa: CASSTPGVGELFF

v_gene: TRBV6-5
len: 11
abundance: few
j_gene: TRBJ2-2
d_gene: .
CDR3nt: TGTGCCGCCCGACATCCCGGGGAGCTGTTTTTT
CDR3aa: CAARHPGELFF

v_gene: TRBV29-1
len: 14
abundance: .
j_gene: TRBJ2-3
d_gene: .
CDR3nt: TGCAGCGTTGTGCCGGGTACGGGCACAGATACGCAGTATTTT
CDR3aa: CSVVPGTGTDTQYF

v_gene: TRBV6-6
len: 15
abundance: .
j_gene: TRBJ2-2
d_gene: .
CDR3nt: TGTGCCAGCAGCTCAGGAGGGGGCGCTTTCGGGGAGCTGTTTTTT
CDR3aa: CASSSGGGAFGELFF

v_gene: TRBV7-8
len: 16
abundance: .
j_gene: TRBJ2-7
d_gene: TRBD1
CDR3nt: TGTGCCAGCAGCCCGGGACAGGCGGTACCTCTCTACGAGCAGTACTTC
CDR3aa: CASSPGQAVPLYEQYF

v_gene: TRBV6-6
len: 14
abundance: .
j_gene: TRBJ2-3
d_gene: TRBD2
CDR3nt: TGTGCCAGCGGGAGGGCGGGAGATGGAGATACGCAGTATTTT
CDR3aa: CASGRAGDGDTQYF

v_gene: TRBV6-2/TRBV6-3
len: 18
abundance: once
j_gene: TRBJ1-4
d_gene: .
CDR3nt: TGTGCCAGCAGTTACTCTATGTTCTACCGGTCGACTAATGAAAAACTGTTTTTT
CDR3aa: CASSYSMFYRSTNEKLFF

v_gene: TRBV29-1
len: 11
abundance: once
j_gene: TRBJ1-2
d_gene: .
CDR3nt: TGCAGCGTTGGAGGGTTCTATGGCTACACCTTC
CDR3aa: CSVGGFYGYTF

v_gene: TRBV4-1
len: 15
abundance: .
j_gene: TRBJ2-1
d_gene: .
CDR3nt: TGCGCCAGCAGCCAGAGCGCGTGGGGAGTGGGAGAGCAGTTCTTC
CDR3aa: CASSQSAWGVGEQFF

v_gene: TRBV19
len: 15
abundance: .
j_gene: TRBJ1-4
d_gene: .
CDR3nt: TGTGCCAGTCGGGGGATGGAGAGGGGAGATGAAAAACTGTTTTTT
CDR3aa: CASRGMERGDEKLFF

v_gene: TRBV2
len: 14
abundance: once
j_gene: TRBJ2-1
d_gene: TRBD2
CDR3nt: TGTGCCAGCAGTGGGACTAGCGGGAGTGGTGAGCAGTTCTTC
CDR3aa: CASSGTSGSGEQFF

v_gene: TRBV6-5
len: 12
abundance: .
j_gene: TRBJ2-3
d_gene: .
CDR3nt: TGTGCCAGCACAGAATTCACAGATACGCAGTATTTT
CDR3aa: CASTEFTDTQYF

v_gene: TRBV10-2
len: 17
abundance: .
j_gene: TRBJ1-2
d_gene: .
CDR3nt: TGCGCCAGCAGTGAGTCGAATTCACTTCTCAGAGGCTATGGCTACACCTTC
CDR3aa: CASSESNSLLRGYGYTF

v_gene: TRBV28
len: 15
abundance: .
j_gene: TRBJ2-5
d_gene: TRBD2
CDR3nt: TGTGCCAGCACTGGGACTAGCGGGACTGGGGAGACCCAGTACTTC
CDR3aa: CASTGTSGTGETQYF

v_gene: TRBV18
len: 15
abundance: few
j_gene: TRBJ2-1
d_gene: TRBD1
CDR3nt: TGTGCCAGCTCGCGACAGGGTAACCCCTACAATGAGCAGTTCTTC
CDR3aa: CASSRQGNPYNEQFF

v_gene: TRBV30
len: 12
abundance: .
j_gene: TRBJ1-1
d_gene: TRBD1
CDR3nt: TGTGCCTGGAGGACAACCGGGACAGTCGCTTTCTTT
CDR3aa: CAWRTTGTVAFF

v_gene: TRBV12-3/TRBV12-4
len: 12
abundance: .
j_gene: TRBJ2-2
d_gene: .
CDR3nt: TGTGCCAGCACCCTAGGTCCGGGGGAGCTGTTTTTT
CDR3aa: CASTLGPGELFF

v_gene: TRBV5-1
len: 18
abundance: .
j_gene: TRBJ2-2
d_gene: TRBD2
CDR3nt: TGCGCCAGCAGCTCGCGGCCTACTGGCGGGAGGGCCCCCGGGGAGCTGTTTTTT
CDR3aa: CASSSRPTGGRAPGELFF

v_gene: TRBV2
len: 12
abundance: few
j_gene: TRBJ1-2
d_gene: .
CDR3nt: TGTGCCAGAAGGGAGGGTGGATATGGCTACACCTTC
CDR3aa: CARREGGYGYTF

v_gene: TRBV24-1
len: 14
abundance: .
j_gene: TRBJ1-4
d_gene: .
CDR3nt: TGTGCCACCAGTGATCCGACCAACCCGGGAAAACTGTTTTTT
CDR3aa: CATSDPTNPGKLFF

v_gene: TRBV12-5
len: 14
abundance: .
j_gene: TRBJ1-5
d_gene: TRBD1
CDR3nt: TGTGCTAGTGGTGGGGGACAGGGGGGGCAGCCCCAGCATTTT
CDR3aa: CASGGGQGGQPQHF

v_gene: TRBV5-6
len: 14
abundance: .
j_gene: TRBJ2-5
d_gene: .
CDR3nt: TGTGCCAGCAGCTTAACTCGCGATGAAGAGACCCAGTACTTC
CDR3aa: CASSLTRDEETQYF